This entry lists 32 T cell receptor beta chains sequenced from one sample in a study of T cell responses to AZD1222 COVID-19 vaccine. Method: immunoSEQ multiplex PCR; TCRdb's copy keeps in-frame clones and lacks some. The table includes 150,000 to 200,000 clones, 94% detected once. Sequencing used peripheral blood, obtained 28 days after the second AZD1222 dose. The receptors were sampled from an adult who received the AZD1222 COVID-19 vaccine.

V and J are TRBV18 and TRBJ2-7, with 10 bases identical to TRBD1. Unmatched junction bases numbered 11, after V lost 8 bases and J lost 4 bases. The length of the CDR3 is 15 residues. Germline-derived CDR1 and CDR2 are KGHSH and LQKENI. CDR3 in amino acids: CASKRGGTGVYEQYF. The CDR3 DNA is TGTGCCAGCAAACGAGGCGGGACAGGGGTTTACGAGCAGTACTTC.

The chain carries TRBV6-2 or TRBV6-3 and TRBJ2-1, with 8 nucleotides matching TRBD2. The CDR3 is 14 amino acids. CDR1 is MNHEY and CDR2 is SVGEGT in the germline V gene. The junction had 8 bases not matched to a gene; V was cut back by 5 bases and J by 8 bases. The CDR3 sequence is CASSPRVGGDEQFF. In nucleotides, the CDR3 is TGTGCCAGCAGTCCCCGTGTCGGGGGGGATGAGCAGTTCTTC.

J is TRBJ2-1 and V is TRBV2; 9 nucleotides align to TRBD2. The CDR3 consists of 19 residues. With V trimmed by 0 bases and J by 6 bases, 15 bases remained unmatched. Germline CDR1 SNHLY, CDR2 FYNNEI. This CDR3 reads CASSEAWNSGSLTGNEQFF. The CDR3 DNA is TGTGCCAGCAGTGAAGCTTGGAATAGCGGGAGTTTAACCGGCAATGAGCAGTTCTTC.

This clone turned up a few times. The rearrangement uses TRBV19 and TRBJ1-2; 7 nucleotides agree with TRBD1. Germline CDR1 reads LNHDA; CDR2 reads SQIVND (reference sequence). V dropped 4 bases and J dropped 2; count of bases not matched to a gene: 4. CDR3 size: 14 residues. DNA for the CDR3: TGTGCCAGTAGTACGCGGACAGGCAACTATGGCTACACCTTC. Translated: CASSTRTGNYGYTF.

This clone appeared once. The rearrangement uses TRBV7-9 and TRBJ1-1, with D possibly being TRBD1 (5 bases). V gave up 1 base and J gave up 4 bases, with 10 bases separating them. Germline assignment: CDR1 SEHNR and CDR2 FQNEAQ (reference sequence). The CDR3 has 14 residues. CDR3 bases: TGTGCCAGCAGCTTAGGAGGGGCGGTCACTGAAGCTTTCTTT. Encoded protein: CASSLGGAVTEAFF.

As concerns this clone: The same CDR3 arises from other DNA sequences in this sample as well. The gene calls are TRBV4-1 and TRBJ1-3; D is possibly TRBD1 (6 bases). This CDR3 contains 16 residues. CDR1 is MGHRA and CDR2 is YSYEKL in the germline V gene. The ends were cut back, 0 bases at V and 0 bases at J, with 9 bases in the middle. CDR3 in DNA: TGCGCCAGCAGCCAAGAAAGGGGGAGCTCTGGAAACACCATATATTTT. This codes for CASSQERGSSGNTIYF.

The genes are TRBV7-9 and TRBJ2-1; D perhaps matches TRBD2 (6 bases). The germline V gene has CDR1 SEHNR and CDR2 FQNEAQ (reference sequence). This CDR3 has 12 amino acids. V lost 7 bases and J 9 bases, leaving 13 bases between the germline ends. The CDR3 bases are TGTGCCAGCACCCCGTCGCGGGGTGAGCAGTTCTTC. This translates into CASTPSRGEQFF.

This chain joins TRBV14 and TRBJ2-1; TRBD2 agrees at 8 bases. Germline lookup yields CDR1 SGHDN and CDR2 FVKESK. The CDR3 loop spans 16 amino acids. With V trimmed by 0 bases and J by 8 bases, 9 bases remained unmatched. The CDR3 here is CASSQDRLAGMDEQFF. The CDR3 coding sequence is TGTGCCAGCAGCCAAGATCGGCTAGCGGGTATGGATGAGCAGTTCTTC.

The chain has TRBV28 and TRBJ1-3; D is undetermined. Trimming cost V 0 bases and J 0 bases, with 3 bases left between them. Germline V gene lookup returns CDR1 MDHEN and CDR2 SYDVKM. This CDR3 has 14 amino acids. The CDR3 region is CASSLWDSGNTIYF. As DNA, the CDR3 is TGTGCCAGCAGTTTATGGGACTCTGGAAACACCATATATTTT.

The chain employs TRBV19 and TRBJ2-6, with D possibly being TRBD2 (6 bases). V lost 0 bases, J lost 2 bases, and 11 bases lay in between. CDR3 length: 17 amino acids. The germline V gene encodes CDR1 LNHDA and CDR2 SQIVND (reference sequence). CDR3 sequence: CASSIDLGEAGANVLTF. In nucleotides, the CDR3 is TGTGCCAGTAGTATAGATTTGGGGGAGGCTGGGGCCAACGTCCTGACTTTC.

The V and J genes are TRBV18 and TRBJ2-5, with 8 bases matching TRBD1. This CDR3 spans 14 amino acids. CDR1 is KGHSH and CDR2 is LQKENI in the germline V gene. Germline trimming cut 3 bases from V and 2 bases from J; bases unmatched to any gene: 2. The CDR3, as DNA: TGTGCCAGCTCACCGGACAGGGCGCAAGAGACCCAGTACTTC. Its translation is CASSPDRAQETQYF.

CDR3 residues: CATRGLAGDTQYF. The CDR3 nucleotides read TGTGCCACCCGTGGACTAGCGGGAGATACGCAGTATTTT. V is TRBV15 and J is TRBJ2-3; TRBD2 aligns across 11 bases. The CDR3 is 13 amino acids. Looked up from germline, CDR1 is LNHNV and CDR2 is YYDKDF (reference sequence). After removal of 8 bases from V and 5 bases from J, the junction contained 3 bases not matched to a gene.

CDR3 DNA: TGTGCCAGCAGCTTAGTTCTAGCGGATACAGATACGCAGTATTTT. Translating gives CASSLVLADTDTQYF. The rearrangement links TRBV7-9 to TRBJ2-3; 7 positions agree with TRBD2. Germline CDR1 SEHNR, CDR2 FQNEAQ (reference sequence). After removal of 1 base from V and 3 bases from J, the junction contained 4 bases not matched to a gene. The CDR3 extends over 15 amino acids.

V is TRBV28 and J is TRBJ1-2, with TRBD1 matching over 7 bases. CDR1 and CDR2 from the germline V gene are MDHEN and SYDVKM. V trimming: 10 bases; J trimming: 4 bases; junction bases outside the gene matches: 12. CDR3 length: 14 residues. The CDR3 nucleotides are TGTGCCACTGCCGCACAGGGGAGGGGCTATGGCTACACCTTC. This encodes CATAAQGRGYGYTF.

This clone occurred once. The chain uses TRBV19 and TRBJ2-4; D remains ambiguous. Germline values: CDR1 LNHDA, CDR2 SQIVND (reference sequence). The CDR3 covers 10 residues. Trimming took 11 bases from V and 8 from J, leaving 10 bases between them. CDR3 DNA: TGTGCCCCCGGACGGGACATTCAGTACTTC. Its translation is CAPGRDIQYF.

CDR3 amino acids: CASSQVGPTNTEAFF. DNA of the CDR3: TGCGCCAGCAGCCAAGTGGGACCAACTAACACTGAAGCTTTCTTT. The chain carries TRBV4-1 and TRBJ1-1; a possible D gene is TRBD1 (5 bases). The CDR3 is 15 amino acids. Germline V gives CDR1 MGHRA, CDR2 YSYEKL. V lost 1 base and J lost 2, with 11 bases in between.

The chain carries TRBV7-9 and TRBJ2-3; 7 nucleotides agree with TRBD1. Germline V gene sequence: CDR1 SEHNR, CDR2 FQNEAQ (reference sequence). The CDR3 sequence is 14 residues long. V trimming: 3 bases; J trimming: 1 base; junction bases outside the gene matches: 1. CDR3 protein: CASSFTGGTDTQYF. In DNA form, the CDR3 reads TGTGCCAGCAGCTTTACAGGGGGCACAGATACGCAGTATTTT.

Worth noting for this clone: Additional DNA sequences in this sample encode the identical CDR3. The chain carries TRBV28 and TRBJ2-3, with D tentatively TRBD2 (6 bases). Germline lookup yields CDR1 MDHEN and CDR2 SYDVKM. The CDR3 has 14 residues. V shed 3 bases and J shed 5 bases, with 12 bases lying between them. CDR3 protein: CASSFGGPGDTQYF. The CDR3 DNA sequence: TGTGCCAGCAGTTTCGGAGGGCCTGGAGATACGCAGTATTTT.

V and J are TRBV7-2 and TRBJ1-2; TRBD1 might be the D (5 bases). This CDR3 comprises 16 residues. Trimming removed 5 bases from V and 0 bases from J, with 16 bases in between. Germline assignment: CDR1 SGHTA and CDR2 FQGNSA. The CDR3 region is CASSPGGRGSNYGYTF. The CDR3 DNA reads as TGTGCCAGCAGCCCTGGCGGCCGGGGGTCTAACTATGGCTACACCTTC.

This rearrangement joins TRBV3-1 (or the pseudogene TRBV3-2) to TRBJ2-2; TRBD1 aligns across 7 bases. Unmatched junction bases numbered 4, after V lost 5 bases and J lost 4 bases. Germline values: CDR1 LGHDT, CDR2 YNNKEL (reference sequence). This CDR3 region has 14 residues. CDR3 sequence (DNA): TGTGCCAGCAGCTTGGGACAGTCCACCGGGGAGCTGTTTTTT. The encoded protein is CASSLGQSTGELFF.

CDR3 nucleotide sequence: TGTGCCAGTAGTATTGGTCAGGGTGCCGGACAGCCCCAGCATTTT. Translation: CASSIGQGAGQPQHF. The rearrangement joins TRBV19 to TRBJ1-5; perhaps TRBD1 as D (5 bases). Trimming pared 3 bases from V and 7 bases from J, leaving 16 bases between. In germline, CDR1 is LNHDA, CDR2 SQIVND (reference sequence). The CDR3 is 15 amino acids.

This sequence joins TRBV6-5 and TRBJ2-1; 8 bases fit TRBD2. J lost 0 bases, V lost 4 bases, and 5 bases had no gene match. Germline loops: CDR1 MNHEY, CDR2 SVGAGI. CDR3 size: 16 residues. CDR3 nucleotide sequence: TGTGCCAGCAGTTTCCTAGCGGGCGGCTCCTACAATGAGCAGTTCTTC. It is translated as CASSFLAGGSYNEQFF.

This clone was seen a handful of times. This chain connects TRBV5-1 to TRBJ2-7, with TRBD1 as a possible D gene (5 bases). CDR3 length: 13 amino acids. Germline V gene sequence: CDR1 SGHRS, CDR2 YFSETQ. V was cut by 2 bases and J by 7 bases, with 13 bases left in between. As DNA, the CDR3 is TGCGCCAGCAGCTTATGGTCAGGGTATGAGCAGTACTTC. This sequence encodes CASSLWSGYEQYF.

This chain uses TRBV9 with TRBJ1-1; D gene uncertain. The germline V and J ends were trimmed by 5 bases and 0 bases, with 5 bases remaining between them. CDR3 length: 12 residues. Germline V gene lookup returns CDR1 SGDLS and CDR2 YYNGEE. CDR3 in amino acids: CASRSMNTEAFF. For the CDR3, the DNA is TGTGCCAGCAGGTCAATGAACACTGAAGCTTTCTTT.

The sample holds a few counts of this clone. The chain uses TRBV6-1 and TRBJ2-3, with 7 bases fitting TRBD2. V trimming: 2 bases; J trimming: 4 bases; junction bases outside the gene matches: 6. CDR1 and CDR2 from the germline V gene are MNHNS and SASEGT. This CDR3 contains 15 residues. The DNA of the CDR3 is TGTGCCAGCAGTGAAATTGGGGGAGGGTCAGATACGCAGTATTTT. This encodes CASSEIGGGSDTQYF.

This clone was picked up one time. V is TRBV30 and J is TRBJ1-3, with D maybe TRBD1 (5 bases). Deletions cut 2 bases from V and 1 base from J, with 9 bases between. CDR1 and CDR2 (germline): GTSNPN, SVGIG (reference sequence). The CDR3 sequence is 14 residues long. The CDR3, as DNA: TGTGCCTGGAGTTCGGGGGTATCTGGAAACACCATATATTTT. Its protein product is CAWSSGVSGNTIYF.

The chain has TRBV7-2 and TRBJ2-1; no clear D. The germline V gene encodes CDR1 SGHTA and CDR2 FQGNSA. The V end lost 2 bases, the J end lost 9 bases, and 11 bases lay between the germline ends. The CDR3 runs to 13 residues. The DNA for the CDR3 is TGTGCCAGCAGCTTATTGCTAGTCGGTGAGCAGTTCTTC. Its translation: CASSLLLVGEQFF.

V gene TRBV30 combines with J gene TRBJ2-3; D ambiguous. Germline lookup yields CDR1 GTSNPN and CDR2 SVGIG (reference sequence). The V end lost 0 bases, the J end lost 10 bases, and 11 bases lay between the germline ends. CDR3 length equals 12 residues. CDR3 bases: TGTGCCTGGAGTGTATTGATCAGCTCGCAGTATTTT. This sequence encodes CAWSVLISSQYF.

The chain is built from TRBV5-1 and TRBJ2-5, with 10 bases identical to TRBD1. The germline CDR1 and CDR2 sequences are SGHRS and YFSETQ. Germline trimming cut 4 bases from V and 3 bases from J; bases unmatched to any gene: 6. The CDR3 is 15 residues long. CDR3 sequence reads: CASSQGDRGKETQYF. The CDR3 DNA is TGCGCCAGCAGCCAGGGGGACAGGGGCAAAGAGACCCAGTACTTC. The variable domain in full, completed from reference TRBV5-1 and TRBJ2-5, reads KAGVTQTPRYLIKTRGQQVTLSCSPISGHRSVSWYQQTPGQGLQFLFEYFSETQRNKGNFPGRFSGRQFSNSRSEMNVSTLELGDSALYLCASSQGDRGKETQYFGPGTRLLVL.

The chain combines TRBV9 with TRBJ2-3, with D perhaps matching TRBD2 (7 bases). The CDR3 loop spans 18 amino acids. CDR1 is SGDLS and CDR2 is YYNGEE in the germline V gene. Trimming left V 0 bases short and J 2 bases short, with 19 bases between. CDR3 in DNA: TGTGCCAGCAGCGTAGAGGGGGGGACTCGAACACTCACAGATACGCAGTATTTT. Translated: CASSVEGGTRTLTDTQYF.

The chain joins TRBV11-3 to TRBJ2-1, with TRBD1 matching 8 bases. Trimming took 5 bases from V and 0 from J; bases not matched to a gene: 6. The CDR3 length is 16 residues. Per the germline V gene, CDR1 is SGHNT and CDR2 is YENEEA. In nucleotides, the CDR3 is TGTGCCAGCAGCACCCGACAGGGGAGCTCCTACAATGAGCAGTTCTTC. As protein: CASSTRQGSSYNEQFF.

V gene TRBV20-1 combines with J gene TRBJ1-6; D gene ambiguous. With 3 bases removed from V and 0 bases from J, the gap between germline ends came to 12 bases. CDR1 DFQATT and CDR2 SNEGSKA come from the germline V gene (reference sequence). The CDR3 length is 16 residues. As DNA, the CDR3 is TGCAGTGCTAGTCCAGGCTCAAGCTCCTATAATTCACCCCTCCACTTT. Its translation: CSASPGSSSYNSPLHF.